The subject of this entry is one T cell receptor beta chain. The data derive from a study of T-cell memory formation after mild COVID-19. The CDR3 consists of 16 residues. J gave up 2 bases and V 6 bases, and 9 bases lay outside the gene matches. Germline V gene sequence: CDR1 MDHEN, CDR2 SYDVKM. TCRdb ran MiXCR on the 5' RACE reads and lists one entry per CDR3 protein. The profile shows almost 550,000 distinct CDR3 sequences, 20% of them singletons. The sample was PBMCs or a T cell subset sorted from them (not recorded which). This sequence was found in an adult woman who had mild COVID-19 (a few samples of this study predate the infection). Cell type and time point are not known. This chain links TRBV28 with TRBJ2-1; 8 bases map to TRBD2. The CDR3 sequence: CASSSTTSGAYNEQFF. The CDR3 bases are TGTGCCAGCAGCTCCACCACTAGCGGAGCCTACAATGAGCAGTTCTTC. The entire variable domain, with the rest obtained from reference TRBV28 and TRBJ2-1, is as follows: DVKVTQSSRYLVKRTGEKVFLECVQDMDHENMFWYRQDPGLGLRLIYFSYDVKMKEKGDIPEGYSVSREKKERFSLILESASTNQTSMYLCASSSTTSGAYNEQFFGPGTRLTVL.